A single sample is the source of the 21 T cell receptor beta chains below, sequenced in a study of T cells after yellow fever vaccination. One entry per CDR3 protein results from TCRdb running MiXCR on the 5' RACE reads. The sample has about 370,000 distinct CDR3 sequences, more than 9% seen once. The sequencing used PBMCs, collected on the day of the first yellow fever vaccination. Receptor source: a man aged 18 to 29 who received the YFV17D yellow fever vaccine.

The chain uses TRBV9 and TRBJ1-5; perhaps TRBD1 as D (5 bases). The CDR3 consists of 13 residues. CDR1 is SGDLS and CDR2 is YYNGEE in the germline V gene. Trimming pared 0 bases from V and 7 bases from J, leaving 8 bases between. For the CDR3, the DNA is TGTGCCAGCAGCGTAGACCAGGGACAGCCCCAGCATTTT. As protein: CASSVDQGQPQHF.

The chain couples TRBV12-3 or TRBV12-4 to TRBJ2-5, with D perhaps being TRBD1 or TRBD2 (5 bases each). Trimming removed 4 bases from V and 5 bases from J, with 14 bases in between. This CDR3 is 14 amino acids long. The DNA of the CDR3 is TGTGCCAGCAGTTCATCCGGGGCAGGGGAGACCCAGTACTTC. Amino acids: CASSSSGAGETQYF.

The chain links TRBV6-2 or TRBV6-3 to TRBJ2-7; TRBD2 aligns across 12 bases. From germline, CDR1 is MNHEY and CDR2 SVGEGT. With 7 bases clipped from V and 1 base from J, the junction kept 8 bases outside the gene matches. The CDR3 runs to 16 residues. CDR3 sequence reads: CASTLDGLAGSYEQYF. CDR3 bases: TGTGCCAGCACCCTCGACGGACTAGCGGGGTCCTACGAGCAGTACTTC.

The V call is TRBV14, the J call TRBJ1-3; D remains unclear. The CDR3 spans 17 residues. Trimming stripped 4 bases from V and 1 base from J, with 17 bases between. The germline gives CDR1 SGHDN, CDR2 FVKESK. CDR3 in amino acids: CASSPRAGVLSGNTIYF. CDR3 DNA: TGTGCCAGCAGCCCGCGGGCTGGGGTTTTGTCTGGAAACACCATATATTTT. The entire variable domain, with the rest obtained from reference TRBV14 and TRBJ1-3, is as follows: EAGVTQFPSHSVIEKGQTVTLRCDPISGHDNLYWYRRVMGKEIKFLLHFVKESKQDESGMPNNRFLAERTGGTYSTLKVQPAELEDSGVYFCASSPRAGVLSGNTIYFGEGSWLTVV.

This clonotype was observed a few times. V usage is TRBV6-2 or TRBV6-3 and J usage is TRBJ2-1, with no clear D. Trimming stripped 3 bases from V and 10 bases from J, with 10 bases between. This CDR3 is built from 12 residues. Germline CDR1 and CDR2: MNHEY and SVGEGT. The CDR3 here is CASSYSAEEQFF. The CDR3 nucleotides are TGTGCCAGCAGTTATTCGGCGGAAGAGCAGTTCTTC.

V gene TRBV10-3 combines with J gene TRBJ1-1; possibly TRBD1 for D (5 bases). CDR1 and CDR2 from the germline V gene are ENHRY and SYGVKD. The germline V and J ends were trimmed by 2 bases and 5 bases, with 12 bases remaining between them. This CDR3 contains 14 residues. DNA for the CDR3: TGTGCCATCAGTGAGGGGGCCGGGCAGACTGAAGCTTTCTTT. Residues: CAISEGAGQTEAFF.

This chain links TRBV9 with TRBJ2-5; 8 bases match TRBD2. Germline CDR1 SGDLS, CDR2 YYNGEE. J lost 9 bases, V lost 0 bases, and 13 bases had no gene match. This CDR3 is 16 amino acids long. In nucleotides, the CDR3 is TGTGCCAGCAGCGTAGATGGCGGGGGGCTTAAGGAGGCCCAGTACTTC. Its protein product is CASSVDGGGLKEAQYF.

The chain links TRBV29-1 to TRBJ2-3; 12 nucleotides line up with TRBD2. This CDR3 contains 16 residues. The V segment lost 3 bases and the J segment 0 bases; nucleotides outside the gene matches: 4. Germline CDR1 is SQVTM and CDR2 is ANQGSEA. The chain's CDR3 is CSVDGLAGSSTDTQYF. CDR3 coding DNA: TGCAGCGTTGATGGACTAGCGGGGTCTAGCACAGATACGCAGTATTTT.

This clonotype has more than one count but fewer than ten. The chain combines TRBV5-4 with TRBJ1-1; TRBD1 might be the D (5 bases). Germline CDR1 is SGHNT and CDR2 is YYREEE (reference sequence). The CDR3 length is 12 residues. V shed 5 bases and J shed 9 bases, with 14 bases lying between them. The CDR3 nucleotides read TGTGCCAGCAGTTCTGAGGGACGTAAAGCTTTCTTT. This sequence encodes CASSSEGRKAFF.

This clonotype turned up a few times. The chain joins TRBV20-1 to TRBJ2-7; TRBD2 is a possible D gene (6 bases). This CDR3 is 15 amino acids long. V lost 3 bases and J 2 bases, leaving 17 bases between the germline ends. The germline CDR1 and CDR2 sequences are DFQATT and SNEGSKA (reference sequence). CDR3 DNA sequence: TGCAGTGCTAGGAGACCCGGGACTCCTCCCTACGAGCAGTACTTC. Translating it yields CSARRPGTPPYEQYF.

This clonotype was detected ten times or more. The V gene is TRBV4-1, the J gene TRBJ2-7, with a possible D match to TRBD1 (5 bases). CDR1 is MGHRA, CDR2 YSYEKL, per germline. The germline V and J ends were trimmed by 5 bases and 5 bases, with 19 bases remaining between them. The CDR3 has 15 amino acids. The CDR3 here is CASSSPPQGTHEQYF. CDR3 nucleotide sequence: TGCGCCAGCAGCTCCCCCCCCCAGGGAACCCACGAGCAGTACTTC.

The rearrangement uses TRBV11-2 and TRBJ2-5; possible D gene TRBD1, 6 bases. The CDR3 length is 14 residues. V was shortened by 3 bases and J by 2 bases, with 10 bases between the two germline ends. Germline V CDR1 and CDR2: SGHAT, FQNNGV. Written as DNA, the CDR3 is TGTGCCAGCAGCTTCGGACAGCAACAAGAGACCCAGTACTTC. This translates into CASSFGQQQETQYF.

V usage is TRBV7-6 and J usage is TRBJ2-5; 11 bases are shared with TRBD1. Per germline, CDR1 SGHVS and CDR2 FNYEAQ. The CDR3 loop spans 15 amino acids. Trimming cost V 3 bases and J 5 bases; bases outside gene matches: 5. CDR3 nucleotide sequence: TGTGCCAGCAGCTTTTGGACAGGGGGCAGTGAGACCCAGTACTTC. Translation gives CASSFWTGGSETQYF.

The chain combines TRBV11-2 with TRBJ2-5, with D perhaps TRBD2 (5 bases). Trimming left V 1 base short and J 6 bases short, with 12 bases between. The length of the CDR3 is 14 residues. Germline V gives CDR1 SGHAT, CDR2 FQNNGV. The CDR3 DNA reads TGTGCCAGCAGCTTAGGGCTAGCAATAAAGACCCAGTACTTC. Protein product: CASSLGLAIKTQYF.

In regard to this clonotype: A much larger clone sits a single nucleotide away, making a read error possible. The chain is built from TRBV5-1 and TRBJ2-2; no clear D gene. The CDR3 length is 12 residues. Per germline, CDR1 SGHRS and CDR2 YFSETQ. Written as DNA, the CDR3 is TGCGCCAGCTGCTTCGACACCGGGGAGCTGTTTTTT. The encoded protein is CASCFDTGELFF.

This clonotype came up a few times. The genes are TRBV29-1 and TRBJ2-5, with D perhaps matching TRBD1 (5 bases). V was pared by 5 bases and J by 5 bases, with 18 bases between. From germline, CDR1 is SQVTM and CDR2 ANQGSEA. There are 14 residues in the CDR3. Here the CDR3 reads CSVLSNLGLETQYF. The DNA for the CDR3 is TGCAGCGTTCTTTCGAACCTGGGGCTGGAGACCCAGTACTTC.

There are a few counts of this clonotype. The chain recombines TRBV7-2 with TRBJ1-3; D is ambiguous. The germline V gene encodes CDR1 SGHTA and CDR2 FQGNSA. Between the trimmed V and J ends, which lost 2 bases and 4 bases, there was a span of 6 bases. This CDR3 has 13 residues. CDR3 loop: CASSLYIGNTIYF. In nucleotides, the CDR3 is TGTGCCAGCAGCTTATACATCGGAAACACCATATATTTT.

CDR3 DNA: TGTGCCAGCAGTTTATCGGACAGGGTGGCTGGGGCCAACGTCCTGACTTTC. Residues: CASSLSDRVAGANVLTF. The rearrangement links TRBV27 to TRBJ2-6, with 8 bases lining up with TRBD1. Germline-derived CDR1 and CDR2 are MNHEY and SMNVEV (reference sequence). V shed 0 bases and J 2 bases; nucleotides not matched to a gene: 3. This CDR3 has 17 amino acids.

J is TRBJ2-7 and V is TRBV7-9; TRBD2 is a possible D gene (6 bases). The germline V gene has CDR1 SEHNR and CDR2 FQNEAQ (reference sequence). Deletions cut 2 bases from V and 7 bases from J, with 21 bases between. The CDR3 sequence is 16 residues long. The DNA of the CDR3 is TGTGCCAGCAGCTTACTCTCCGGGACTTCCCAACAGGAGCAGTACTTC. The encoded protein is CASSLLSGTSQQEQYF. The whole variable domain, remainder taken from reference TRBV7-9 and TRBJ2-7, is DTGVSQNPRHKITKRGQNVTFRCDPISEHNRLYWYRQTLGQGPEFLTYFQNEAQLEKSRLLSDRFSAERPKGSFSTLEIQRTEQGDSAMYLCASSLLSGTSQQEQYFGPGTRLTVT.

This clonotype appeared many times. Written as DNA, the CDR3 is TGCGCCAGCAGCCAAAGGACGGGCACCGGGGAGCTGTTTTTT. It translates to CASSQRTGTGELFF. V and J are TRBV4-1 and TRBJ2-2; D unclear. The CDR3 spans 14 residues. Germline V gives CDR1 MGHRA, CDR2 YSYEKL. V was cut by 2 bases and J by 4 bases, with 8 bases left in between.

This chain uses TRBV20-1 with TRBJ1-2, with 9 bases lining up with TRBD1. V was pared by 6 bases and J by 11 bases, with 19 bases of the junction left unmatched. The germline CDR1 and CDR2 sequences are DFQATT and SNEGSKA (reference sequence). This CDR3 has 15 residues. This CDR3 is CSACRDRVNSSGYTF. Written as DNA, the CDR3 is TGCAGTGCCTGCCGGGACAGGGTGAACTCTAGTGGGTACACCTTC.